Given below is one T cell receptor beta chain in context. This CDR3 region has 13 residues. V was cut by 8 bases and J by 2 bases, with 13 bases left in between. Germline loops: CDR1 SGHTA, CDR2 FQGNSA. In the original processing: Estimation of nucleated cell counts relied on the amplification of reference gene primers. The table came from immunoSEQ multiplex PCR; TCRdb's copy has only in-frame clones and leaves some out. From that table come the V and J calls and clone size; the DNA was used to work out D and trimming. The repertoire includes approximately 150,000 clones, roughly four fifths of them detected once, and roughly 1.9% sits in the top ten. The sample is drawn from a study of blood T cell repertoires in COVID-19. Across the whole study: The United States, Italy and Spain provided the acute and convalescent COVID-19 samples. T cells, B-cell-depleted T cells, or PBMCs supplied cDNA or gDNA.

V gene TRBV7-2 combines with J gene TRBJ2-7; D gene ambiguous. Material for sequencing was peripheral blood. The source of this sequence is a woman older than 75 with acute or convalescent COVID-19. CDR3 amino acids: CASVGYRTYEQYF. Written as DNA, the CDR3 is TGTGCCAGCGTTGGGTACAGAACCTACGAGCAGTACTTC.